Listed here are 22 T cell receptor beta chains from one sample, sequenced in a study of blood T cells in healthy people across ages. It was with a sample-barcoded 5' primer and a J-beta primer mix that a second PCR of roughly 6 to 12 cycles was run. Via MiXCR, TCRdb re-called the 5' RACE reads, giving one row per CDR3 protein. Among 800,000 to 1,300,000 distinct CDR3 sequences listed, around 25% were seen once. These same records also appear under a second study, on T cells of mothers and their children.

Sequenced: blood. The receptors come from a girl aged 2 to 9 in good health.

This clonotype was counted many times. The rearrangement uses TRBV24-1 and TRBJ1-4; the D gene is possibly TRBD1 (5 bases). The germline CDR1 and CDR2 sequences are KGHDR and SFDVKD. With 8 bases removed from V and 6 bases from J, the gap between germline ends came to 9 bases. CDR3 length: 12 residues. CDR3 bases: TGTGCCACCAAGGGGTCGGATGAAAAACTGTTTTTT. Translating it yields CATKGSDEKLFF.

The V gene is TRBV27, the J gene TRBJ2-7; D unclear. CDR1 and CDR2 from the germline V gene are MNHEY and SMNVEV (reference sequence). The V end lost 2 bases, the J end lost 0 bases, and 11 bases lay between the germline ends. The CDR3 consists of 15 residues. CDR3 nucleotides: TGTGCCAGCAGTTTAGGGCGCTGGGACTCCTACGAGCAGTACTTC. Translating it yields CASSLGRWDSYEQYF.

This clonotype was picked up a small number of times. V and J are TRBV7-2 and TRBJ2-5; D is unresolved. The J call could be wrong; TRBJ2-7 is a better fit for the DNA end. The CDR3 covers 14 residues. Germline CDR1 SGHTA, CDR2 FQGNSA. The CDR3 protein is CASSPHGPSHEQYF. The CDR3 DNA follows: TGTGCCAGCAGCCCACACGGGCCTTCCCACGAGCAGTACTTC.

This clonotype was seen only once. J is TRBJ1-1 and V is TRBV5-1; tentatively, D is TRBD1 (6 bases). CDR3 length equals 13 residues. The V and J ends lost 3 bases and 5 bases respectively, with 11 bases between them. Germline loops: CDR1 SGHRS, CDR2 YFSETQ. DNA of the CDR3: TGCGCCAGCAGCTGGGAGGGGGAGACTGAAGCTTTCTTT. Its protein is CASSWEGETEAFF. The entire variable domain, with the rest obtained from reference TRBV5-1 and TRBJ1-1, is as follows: KAGVTQTPRYLIKTRGQQVTLSCSPISGHRSVSWYQQTPGQGLQFLFEYFSETQRNKGNFPGRFSGRQFSNSRSEMNVSTLELGDSALYLCASSWEGETEAFFGQGTRLTVV.

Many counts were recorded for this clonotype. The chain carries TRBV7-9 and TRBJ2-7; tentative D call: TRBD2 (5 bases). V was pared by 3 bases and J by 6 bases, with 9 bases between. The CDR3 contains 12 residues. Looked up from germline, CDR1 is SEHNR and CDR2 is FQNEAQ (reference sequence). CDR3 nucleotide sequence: TGTGCCAGCAGCTTCCCCCGGGGCGAGCAGTACTTC. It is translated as CASSFPRGEQYF.

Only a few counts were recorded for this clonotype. CDR3 nucleotides: TGCGCCAGCAGCGGGACTAGCGGGGGAGCCCGAGTCGGCACCGGGGAGCTGTTTTTT. This translates into CASSGTSGGARVGTGELFF. The V gene is TRBV5-1, the J gene TRBJ2-2; 14 positions match TRBD2. V dropped 4 bases and J dropped 4; count of bases not matched to a gene: 12. The germline V gene encodes CDR1 SGHRS and CDR2 YFSETQ. The CDR3 has 19 residues.

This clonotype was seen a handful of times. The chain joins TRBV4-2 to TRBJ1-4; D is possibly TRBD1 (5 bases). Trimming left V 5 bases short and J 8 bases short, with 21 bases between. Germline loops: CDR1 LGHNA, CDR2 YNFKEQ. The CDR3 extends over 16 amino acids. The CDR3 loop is CASSGREGGEGEKLFF. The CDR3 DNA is TGTGCCAGCAGCGGCAGGGAGGGAGGAGAAGGGGAAAAACTGTTTTTT.

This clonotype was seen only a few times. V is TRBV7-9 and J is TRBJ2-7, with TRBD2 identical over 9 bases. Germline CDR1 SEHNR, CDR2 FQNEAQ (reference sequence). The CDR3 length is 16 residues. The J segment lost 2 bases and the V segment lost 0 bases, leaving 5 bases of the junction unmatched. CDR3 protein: CASSLAASGIAYEQYF. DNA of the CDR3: TGTGCCAGCAGCTTAGCGGCTAGCGGGATTGCCTACGAGCAGTACTTC.

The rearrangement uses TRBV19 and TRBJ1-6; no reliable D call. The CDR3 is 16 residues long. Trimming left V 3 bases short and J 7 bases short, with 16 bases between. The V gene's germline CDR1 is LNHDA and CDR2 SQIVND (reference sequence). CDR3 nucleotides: TGTGCCAGTAGTATTGATAGTCGGCTGAAGAATTCACCCCTCCACTTT. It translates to CASSIDSRLKNSPLHF.

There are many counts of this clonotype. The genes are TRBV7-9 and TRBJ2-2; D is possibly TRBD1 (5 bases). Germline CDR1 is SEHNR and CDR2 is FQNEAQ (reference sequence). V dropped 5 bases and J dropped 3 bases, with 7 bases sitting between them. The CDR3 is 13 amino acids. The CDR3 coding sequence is TGTGCCAGCAGCCCCAGGGACACCGGGGAGCTGTTTTTT. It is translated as CASSPRDTGELFF. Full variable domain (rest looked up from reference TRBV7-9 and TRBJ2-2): DTGVSQNPRHKITKRGQNVTFRCDPISEHNRLYWYRQTLGQGPEFLTYFQNEAQLEKSRLLSDRFSAERPKGSFSTLEIQRTEQGDSAMYLCASSPRDTGELFFGEGSRLTVL.

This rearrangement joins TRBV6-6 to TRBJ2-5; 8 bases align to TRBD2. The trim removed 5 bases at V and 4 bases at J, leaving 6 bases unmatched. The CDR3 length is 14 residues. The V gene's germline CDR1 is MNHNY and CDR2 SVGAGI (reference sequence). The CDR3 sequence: CASSDGLAAETQYF. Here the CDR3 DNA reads TGTGCCAGCAGTGATGGACTAGCAGCAGAGACCCAGTACTTC.

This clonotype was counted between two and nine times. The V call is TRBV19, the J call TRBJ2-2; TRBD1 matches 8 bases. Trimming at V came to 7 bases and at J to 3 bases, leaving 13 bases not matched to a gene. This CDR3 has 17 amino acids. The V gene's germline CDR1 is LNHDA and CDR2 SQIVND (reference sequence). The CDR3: CASKWGQAGEDTGELFF. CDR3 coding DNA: TGTGCCAGTAAGTGGGGACAGGCCGGCGAAGACACCGGGGAGCTGTTTTTT.

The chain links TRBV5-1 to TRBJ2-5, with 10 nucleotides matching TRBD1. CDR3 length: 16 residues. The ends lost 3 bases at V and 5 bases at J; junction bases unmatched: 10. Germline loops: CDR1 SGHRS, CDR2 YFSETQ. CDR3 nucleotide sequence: TGCGCCAGCAGCTCCCGACAGGGGGCCGTTGGGGAGACCCAGTACTTC. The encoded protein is CASSSRQGAVGETQYF.

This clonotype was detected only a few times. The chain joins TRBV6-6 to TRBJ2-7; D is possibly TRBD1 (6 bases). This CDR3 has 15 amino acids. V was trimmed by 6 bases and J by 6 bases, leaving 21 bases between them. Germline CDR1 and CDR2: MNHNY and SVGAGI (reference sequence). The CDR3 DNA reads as TGTGCCAGCAGCCGTACCGGACAGACCCTTGGCGAGCAGTACTTC. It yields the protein CASSRTGQTLGEQYF.

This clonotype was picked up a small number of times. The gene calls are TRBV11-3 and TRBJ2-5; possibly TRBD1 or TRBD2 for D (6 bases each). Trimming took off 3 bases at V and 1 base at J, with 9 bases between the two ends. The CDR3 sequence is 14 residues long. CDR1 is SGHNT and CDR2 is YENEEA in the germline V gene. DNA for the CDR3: TGTGCCAGCAGCTTTTGGGGGGCCCAAGAGACCCAGTACTTC. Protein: CASSFWGAQETQYF.

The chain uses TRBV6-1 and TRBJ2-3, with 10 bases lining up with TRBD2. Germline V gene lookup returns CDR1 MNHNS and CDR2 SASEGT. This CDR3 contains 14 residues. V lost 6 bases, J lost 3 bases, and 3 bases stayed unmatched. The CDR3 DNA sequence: TGTGCCAGCAGACAGCGGGGGGGAACAGATACGCAGTATTTT. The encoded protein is CASRQRGGTDTQYF.

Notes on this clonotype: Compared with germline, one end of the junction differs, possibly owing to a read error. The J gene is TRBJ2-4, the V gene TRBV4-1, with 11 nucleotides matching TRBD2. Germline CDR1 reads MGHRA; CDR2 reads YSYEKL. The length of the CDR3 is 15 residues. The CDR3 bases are TGCGCCAGTAGCCACGTACTAGCGGGAGAGAACATTCAGTACTTC. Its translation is CASSHVLAGENIQYF.

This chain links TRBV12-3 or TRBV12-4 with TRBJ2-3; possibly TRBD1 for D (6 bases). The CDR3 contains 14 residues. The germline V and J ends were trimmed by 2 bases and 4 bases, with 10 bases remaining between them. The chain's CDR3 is CASSLRGRADTQYF. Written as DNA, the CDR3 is TGTGCCAGCAGTTTAAGGGGGAGAGCAGATACGCAGTATTTT.

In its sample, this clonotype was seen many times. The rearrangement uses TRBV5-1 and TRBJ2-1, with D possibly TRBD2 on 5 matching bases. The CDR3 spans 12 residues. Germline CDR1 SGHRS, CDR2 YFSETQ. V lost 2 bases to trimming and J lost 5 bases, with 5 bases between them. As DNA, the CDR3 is TGCGCCAGCAGCTTAGCGGACAATGAGCAGTTCTTC. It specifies CASSLADNEQFF.

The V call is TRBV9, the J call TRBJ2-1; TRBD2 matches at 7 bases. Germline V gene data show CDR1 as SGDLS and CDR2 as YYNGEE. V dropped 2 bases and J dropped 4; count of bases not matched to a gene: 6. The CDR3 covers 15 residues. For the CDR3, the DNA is TGTGCCAGCAGCGTCTCTAGCGGACTGTACAATGAGCAGTTCTTC. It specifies CASSVSSGLYNEQFF.

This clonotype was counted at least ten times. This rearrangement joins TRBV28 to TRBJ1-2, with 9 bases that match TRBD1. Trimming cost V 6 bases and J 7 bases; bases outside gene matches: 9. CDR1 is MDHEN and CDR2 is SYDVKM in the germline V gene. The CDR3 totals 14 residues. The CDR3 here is CASSPGQGFVGYTF. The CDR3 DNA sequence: TGTGCCAGCAGCCCCGGACAGGGGTTCGTTGGCTACACCTTC.

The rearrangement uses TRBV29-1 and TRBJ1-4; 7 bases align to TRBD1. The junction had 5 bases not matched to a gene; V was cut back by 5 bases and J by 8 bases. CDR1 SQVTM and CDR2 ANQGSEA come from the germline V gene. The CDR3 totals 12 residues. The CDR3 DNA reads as TGCAGCGTTATTCTGACAGGGGAAAAACTGTTTTTT. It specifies CSVILTGEKLFF.